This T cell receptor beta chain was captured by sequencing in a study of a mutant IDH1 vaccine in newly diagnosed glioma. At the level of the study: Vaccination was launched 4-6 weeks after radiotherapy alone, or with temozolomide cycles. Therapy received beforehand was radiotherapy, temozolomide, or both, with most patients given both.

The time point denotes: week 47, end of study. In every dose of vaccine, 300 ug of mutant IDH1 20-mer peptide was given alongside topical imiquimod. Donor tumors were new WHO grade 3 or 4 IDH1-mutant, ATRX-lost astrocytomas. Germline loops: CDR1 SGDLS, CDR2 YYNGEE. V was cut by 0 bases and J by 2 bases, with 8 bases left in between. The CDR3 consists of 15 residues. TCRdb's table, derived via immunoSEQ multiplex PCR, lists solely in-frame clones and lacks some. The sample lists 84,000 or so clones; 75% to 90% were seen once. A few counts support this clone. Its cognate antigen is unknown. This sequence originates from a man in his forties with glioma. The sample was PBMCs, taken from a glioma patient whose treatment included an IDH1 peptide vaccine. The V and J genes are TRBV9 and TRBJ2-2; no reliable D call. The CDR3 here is CASSVGGYNTGELFF. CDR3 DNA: TGTGCCAGCAGCGTAGGAGGATATAACACCGGGGAGCTGTTTTTT.